This T cell receptor (beta chain) stems from a study of vaccination and CD4 T cells after COVID-19. Study-wide context: The post-vaccine samples came a median about 70 days after dose two (range 14 to 241). Each of the control cultures got a CEFX pool, an HIV-1 Nef pool, or no peptide.

Notes on this clonotype: Antigen: not known.

V was clipped by 1 base and J by 9 bases; unmatched bases: 7. Looked up from germline, CDR1 is SGHVS and CDR2 is FQNEAQ. CDR3 length: 16 amino acids. The treatment: approximately nine-day PBMC culture with coronavirus spike peptide pools or control peptides (ViraFEST assay). Sequenced with the Oncomine TCR Beta short-read assay was DNA taken from cultured CD4+ T cells. TCRdb passed the PCR reads through MiXCR, listing each CDR3 protein once. The sample shows over 15,000 distinct CDR3 sequences, around 42% of them seen only once. The starting material was CD4+ T cells from blood, cultured in vitro, obtained after SARS-CoV-2 vaccination. The receptor's source is a human donor who had recovered from COVID-19. The chain employs TRBV7-8 and TRBJ1-6, with TRBD1 identical over 9 bases. As DNA, the CDR3 is TGTGCCAGCAGCTTAGGTTGGGACAGGGCGAGTTCACCCCTCCACTTT. Encoded protein: CASSLGWDRASSPLHF.